The 6 T cell receptor beta chains reported below all come from one sample, sequenced in a study of cytotoxic CD8 clonotypes in ibrutinib-treated CLL. The repertoire was sequenced with immunoSEQ multiplex PCR; TCRdb's copy has only in-frame clones and lacks some. In the table there are about 9,400 clones, over 55% of which are singletons. This sample comprised PBMCs, obtained before ibrutinib treatment. The receptors were gathered from a human donor with chronic lymphocytic leukemia.

V and J are TRBV9 and TRBJ1-4; tentatively, D is TRBD1 (5 bases). The CDR3 contains 15 residues. Trimming pared 0 bases from V and 5 bases from J, leaving 11 bases between. CDR1 is SGDLS and CDR2 is YYNGEE in the germline V gene. CDR3 in amino acids: CASSVGRQLNEKLFF. CDR3 bases: TGTGCCAGCAGCGTAGGGAGACAGTTAAATGAAAAACTGTTTTTT.

This rearrangement joins TRBV6-6 to TRBJ2-7, with D maybe TRBD1 (6 bases). The V end was cut by 2 bases, the J end by 4 bases, with 18 bases between. The CDR3 has 16 amino acids. Germline CDR1 reads MNHNY; CDR2 reads SVGAGI (reference sequence). The DNA of the CDR3 is TGTGCCAGCAGTTACAAAGGACAGCTATTGCCATACGAGCAGTACTTC. Protein: CASSYKGQLLPYEQYF.

In its sample, this clone was seen once. The gene calls are TRBV27 and TRBJ1-5; D ambiguous. The CDR3 extends over 17 amino acids. CDR1 and CDR2 (germline): MNHEY, SMNVEV (reference sequence). Between the trimmed V and J ends, which lost 0 bases and 7 bases, there was a span of 19 bases. The CDR3, as DNA: TGTGCCAGCAGTTTATCAGTCCCCAGTGGGATCACGCAGCCCCAGCATTTT. This sequence encodes CASSLSVPSGITQPQHF.

The chain recombines TRBV5-1 with TRBJ1-2; TRBD1 agrees at 8 bases. Germline CDR1 is SGHRS and CDR2 is YFSETQ. The CDR3 spans 14 residues. Germline trimming cut 1 base from V and 8 bases from J; bases unmatched to any gene: 7. CDR3 in amino acids: CASSLSPGTGGYTF. CDR3 bases: TGCGCCAGCAGCTTGAGTCCGGGGACAGGAGGCTACACCTTC. Based on the CDR3 plus reference TRBV5-1 and TRBJ1-2, the full variable domain is KAGVTQTPRYLIKTRGQQVTLSCSPISGHRSVSWYQQTPGQGLQFLFEYFSETQRNKGNFPGRFSGRQFSNSRSEMNVSTLELGDSALYLCASSLSPGTGGYTFGSGTRLTVV.

The chain couples TRBV5-6 to TRBJ2-7; maybe TRBD1 (6 bases). The V gene's germline CDR1 is SGHDT and CDR2 YYEEEE. V was pared by 5 bases and J by 6 bases, with 18 bases between. This CDR3 is 14 amino acids long. This chain's CDR3 is CASSLAGVMGEQYF. The CDR3 DNA follows: TGTGCCAGCAGTCTAGCAGGGGTAATGGGCGAGCAGTACTTC.

The chain carries TRBV30 and TRBJ2-7; D is unclear. This CDR3 spans 15 amino acids. V lost 0 bases, J lost 2 bases, and 14 bases lay in between. Germline loops: CDR1 GTSNPN, CDR2 SVGIG (reference sequence). The CDR3 is CAWSVQRRFTYEQYF. CDR3 sequence (DNA): TGTGCCTGGAGTGTACAAAGGCGGTTCACCTACGAGCAGTACTTC.